A selection of T cell receptor beta chains follows, all from one sample in a study of spatial heterogeneity in lung cancer. TCRdb passed the 5' RACE reads through MiXCR, listing each CDR3 protein once. Of roughly 48,000 distinct CDR3 sequences in the sample, approximately 12% were seen once. The specimen was PBMCs, collected at surgery. The receptors come from a female donor with early-stage non-small cell lung cancer. CDR3s leave out the opening cysteine and the closing phenylalanine or tryptophan. Each record gives: V gene, CDR3 protein.

TRBV30 | APMKGFYGNSPLH
TRBV6-1 | ASSDIPDRGFNQPQH
TRBV7-9 | ASSSQGGNQPQH
TRBV29-1 | SSYLDTGELF
TRBV9 | ASSVAGERGVAKNIQY
TRBV28 | ASSSAPGRELF
TRBV6-2/TRBV6-3 | ASRTNRRNTEAF
TRBV13 | ASSLKVWTDTQY
TRBV20-1 | SAQTSGGMYTQY
TRBV28 | ASSSSPGHPPLH
TRBV7-2 | ASSLVFTGELF
TRBV5-1 | ASSRQGQEDEKLF
TRBV10-3 | AITPGQGTYEQY
TRBV6-5 | ASRKQGYTEAF
TRBV5-1 | ASSLLSPVSGNTIY
TRBV27 | ASSSWGLATDTQY
TRBV20-1 | SASGTSMADTQY
TRBV11-2 | ASSLASGGQETQY
TRBV2 | ASSPRGIYGYT
TRBV12-3/TRBV12-4 | ASRNSGANVLT
TRBV4-2 | ASSQETGGTGQETQY
TRBV29-1 | SVTLAGTSTDTQY
TRBV7-9 | ASSLVRGWGAPLH
TRBV6-5 | ASRTGFDQPQH
TRBV11-1 | ASSFDRGRSNTEAF
TRBV20-1 | SATPRDRDILAGQY
TRBV5-5 | ASSSLGGKADTQY
TRBV10-3 | AISEPGREWGDYGYT
TRBV4-2 | ASSQGGGASNEQF
TRBV28 | ASTPAQGSNSPLH
TRBV6-1 | ASSESTPGAGGELF
TRBV7-2 | ASSLNRGEQY
TRBV5-1 | ASSFASPGADRPKLF
TRBV19 | ASSTGVAGELF
TRBV2 | ASKEGGGNEQY
TRBV5-1 | ASSSDGISGREQY
TRBV28 | ASSPPRNFPSYNEQF
TRBV4-3 | ASSQGLQGDPYEQY
TRBV3-1 | ASSPGAASGNTIY
TRBV30 | AWSVLGSTGELF
TRBV7-3 | ASSSLGSPDTEAF
TRBV19 | ASKGSGDNTEAF
TRBV20-1 | SARPNRGESPLH
TRBV27 | ASSRTPGQGGDYSNQPQH
TRBV6-2/TRBV6-3 | ASSLVPGSDTEAF
TRBV7-2 | ASSLMKGSGTEAF
TRBV12-3/TRBV12-4 | ASSWGQGTGEQY
TRBV6-2/TRBV6-3 | ASSYSGTSYEQY
TRBV28 | ASRGELSSGEQF
TRBV7-2 | ASSWGLAGTLDVLT
TRBV27 | ASSSKKMSSTEAF
TRBV19 | ASSILGYEQY
TRBV19 | ASGRDSSYNSPLH
TRBV5-1 | ASSPDGPSPNQPQH
TRBV28 | ASRGGTNVGHTQY
TRBV4-2 | ASSLRVGNYEQY
TRBV5-6 | ASSGGDRFNTEAF
TRBV7-2 | ASSRPAGTGAGNTIY